This passage covers 22 T cell receptor beta chains from one sample sequenced in a study of CD8+ T cells in alopecia areata. cDNA prepared by RNA extraction and subsequent reverse transcription served as the template for sequencing. Profiling relied on immunoSEQ multiplex PCR, and the TCRdb table lists in-frame clones only, not all of them. The sample has more than 130,000 clones, roughly four fifths seen once. The treatment here: oral pan-JAK inhibitor, 5-10 mg twice daily. Sequences were derived from CD8+ T cells sorted from blood, sampled at week 4, from a patient treated with tofacitinib. All receptors derive from a human donor with alopecia areata.

The V call is TRBV19, the J call TRBJ2-2, with TRBD1 matching over 7 bases. The J segment lost 3 bases and the V segment lost 6 bases, leaving 4 bases of the junction unmatched. CDR3 size: 14 residues. The germline V gene encodes CDR1 LNHDA and CDR2 SQIVND (reference sequence). The CDR3 DNA reads as TGTGCCAGTAGCCCGGGACAGCACACCGGGGAGCTGTTTTTT. Amino acid sequence: CASSPGQHTGELFF.

The chain is built from TRBV29-1 and TRBJ1-1, with D unresolved. Germline-derived CDR1 and CDR2 are SQVTM and ANQGSEA. This CDR3 comprises 13 residues. V lost 1 base, J lost 1 base, and 7 bases lay in between. CDR3 in amino acids: CSVEVSGNTEAFF. The CDR3, as DNA: TGCAGCGTTGAAGTATCAGGGAACACTGAAGCTTTCTTT. The variable domain in full, completed from reference TRBV29-1 and TRBJ1-1, reads SAVISQKPSRDICQRGTSLTIQCQVDSQVTMMFWYRQQPGQSLTLIATANQGSEATYESGFVIDKFPISRPNLTFSTLTVSNMSPEDSSIYLCSVEVSGNTEAFFGQGTRLTVV.

This chain's CDR3 is CASSPGPGQTDTQYF. The CDR3 DNA reads as TGTGCCAGCAGCCCGGGGCCAGGACAGACAGATACGCAGTATTTT. The gene calls are TRBV7-9 and TRBJ2-3; the D gene is possibly TRBD1 (6 bases). V was trimmed by 5 bases and J by 3 bases, leaving 15 bases between them. The CDR3 consists of 15 residues. The V gene's germline CDR1 is SEHNR and CDR2 FQNEAQ (reference sequence).

The CDR3 DNA sequence: TGTGCCAGCAGCACGAGAGGGAGCACAGATACGCAGTATTTT. It is translated as CASSTRGSTDTQYF. The J gene is TRBJ2-3, the V gene TRBV7-8, with TRBD2 as a possible D gene (5 bases). Germline V gene lookup returns CDR1 SGHVS and CDR2 FQNEAQ. The CDR3 has 14 residues. V lost 5 bases and J lost 0, with 9 bases in between.

The chain combines TRBV29-1 with TRBJ2-3; TRBD1 might be the D (5 bases). CDR1 and CDR2 (germline): SQVTM, ANQGSEA. V shed 1 base and J shed 5 bases, with 16 bases lying between them. The CDR3 totals 15 residues. CDR3 nucleotide sequence: TGCAGCGTTGAAGGTACAGGCGGTGTGAAAGATACGCAGTATTTT. Its translation: CSVEGTGGVKDTQYF.

The genes are TRBV10-3 and TRBJ2-6; 8 bases are a match to TRBD1. CDR1 is ENHRY and CDR2 is SYGVKD in the germline V gene. The CDR3 runs 17 residues. V gave up 1 base and J gave up 3 bases; unmatched junction bases: 5. The CDR3, as DNA: TGTGCCATCAGTGAGTGGGACAGGTCTCATGGGGCCAACGTCCTGACTTTC. It yields the protein CAISEWDRSHGANVLTF.

The chain joins TRBV7-2 to TRBJ2-7; unclear D gene. The CDR3 consists of 14 residues. V was shortened by 5 bases and J by 1 base, with 12 bases between the two germline ends. Germline CDR1 SGHTA, CDR2 FQGNSA. CDR3 bases: TGTGCCAGCAGCACCTATGACTTATCCTACGAGCAGTACTTC. It codes for CASSTYDLSYEQYF.

The chain uses TRBV7-9 and TRBJ1-1, with TRBD1 matching over 7 bases. CDR1 is SEHNR, CDR2 FQNEAQ, per germline (reference sequence). The CDR3 contains 16 residues. V trimming: 2 bases; J trimming: 0 bases; junction bases outside the gene matches: 6. The CDR3 coding sequence is TGTGCCAGCAGCTTACTAAAAGACAGGGTGAACACTGAAGCTTTCTTT. It specifies CASSLLKDRVNTEAFF.

This clone was observed a handful of times. The chain uses TRBV4-1 and TRBJ2-1; TRBD2 aligns across 9 bases. CDR3 length: 14 residues. V lost 6 bases to trimming and J lost 8 bases; unmatched junction nucleotides: 8. CDR1 MGHRA and CDR2 YSYEKL come from the germline V gene. The CDR3 region is CASSQERGADEQFF. CDR3 sequence (DNA): TGCGCCAGCAGTCAGGAGCGGGGGGCCGATGAGCAGTTCTTC.

CDR3 coding DNA: TGTGCCAGCAGGACAGGGGCAGGGAGCTCCTACGAGCAGTACTTC. It encodes CASRTGAGSSYEQYF. The chain employs TRBV2 and TRBJ2-7, with 8 nucleotides matching TRBD1. The length of the CDR3 is 15 residues. The V gene end was trimmed by 6 bases and the J gene end by 0 bases; junction bases not matched to a gene: 7. Germline CDR1 and CDR2: SNHLY and FYNNEI.

The rearrangement links TRBV4-3 to TRBJ2-7, with 7 bases matching TRBD2. Germline CDR1 LGHNA, CDR2 YSLEER. CDR3 length: 15 amino acids. Trimming at V came to 3 bases and at J to 5 bases, leaving 10 bases not matched to a gene. CDR3: CASSQGGVAGHEQYF. The CDR3 region has the DNA TGCGCCAGCAGCCAGGGGGGTGTAGCGGGCCACGAGCAGTACTTC.

This clone appeared a few times. The J gene is TRBJ2-5, the V gene TRBV29-1; the D gene is possibly TRBD2 (6 bases). Germline assignment: CDR1 SQVTM and CDR2 ANQGSEA. Trimming stripped 3 bases from V and 2 bases from J, with 10 bases between. CDR3 length equals 13 residues. CDR3 sequence (DNA): TGCAGCGTTGACGGGGACTTACAAGAGACCCAGTACTTC. It codes for CSVDGDLQETQYF.

The chain links TRBV10-3 to TRBJ2-1; either TRBD1 or TRBD2 may fit D (5 bases each). The CDR3 consists of 17 residues. In germline, CDR1 is ENHRY, CDR2 SYGVKD. Trimming took 4 bases from V and 5 from J, leaving 21 bases between them. CDR3 in amino acids: CAISGNTRDVAHNEQFF. The CDR3 DNA sequence: TGTGCCATCAGTGGGAATACCAGGGACGTGGCCCACAATGAGCAGTTCTTC.

This sequence joins TRBV27 and TRBJ2-2; D gene unclear. In germline, CDR1 is MNHEY, CDR2 SMNVEV (reference sequence). This CDR3 region has 15 residues. Trimming stripped 3 bases from V and 0 bases from J, with 8 bases between. The CDR3 DNA reads TGTGCCAGCAGTTTTGGGCAGACGAACACCGGGGAGCTGTTTTTT. Translating gives CASSFGQTNTGELFF.

Only a few counts were recorded for this clone. The chain has TRBV7-9 and TRBJ2-4; D assignment may be TRBD1 or TRBD2 (6 bases each). The ends were cut back, 2 bases at V and 7 bases at J, with 9 bases in the middle. CDR3 length equals 13 residues. From germline, CDR1 is SEHNR and CDR2 FQNEAQ (reference sequence). The CDR3 loop is CASSLSGGNIQYF. The CDR3, as DNA: TGTGCCAGCAGCTTATCCGGGGGCAACATTCAGTACTTC.

The rearrangement uses TRBV4-3 and TRBJ2-7; TRBD2 is a possible D gene (6 bases). The V gene lost 1 base and the J gene lost 0 bases, with 7 bases spanning the gap. The CDR3 extends over 14 amino acids. CDR1 and CDR2 (germline): LGHNA, YSLEER. The CDR3 is CASSQGRGSYEQYF. CDR3 sequence (DNA): TGCGCCAGCAGCCAAGGGAGGGGCTCCTACGAGCAGTACTTC.

V gene TRBV4-1 combines with J gene TRBJ1-1; D unresolved. CDR1 is MGHRA and CDR2 is YSYEKL in the germline V gene. Between the trimmed V and J ends, which lost 1 base and 11 bases, there was a span of 14 bases. This CDR3 spans 13 amino acids. The CDR3 reads CASSQGAPREAFF. The CDR3 region has the DNA TGCGCCAGCAGCCAAGGGGCACCCCGAGAGGCTTTCTTT.

The chain carries TRBV9 and TRBJ2-1; D is unresolved. Between the trimmed V and J ends, which lost 0 bases and 10 bases, there was a span of 11 bases. Germline V lookup: CDR1 SGDLS, CDR2 YYNGEE. The CDR3 length is 13 residues. The CDR3: CASSVEGVREQFF. The CDR3 nucleotides read TGTGCCAGCAGCGTAGAAGGTGTCAGGGAGCAGTTCTTC.

The chain recombines TRBV7-9 with TRBJ2-5; 8 bases match TRBD2. The CDR3 is made up of 14 amino acids. Trimming removed 6 bases from V and 9 bases from J; junction bases left unmatched: 12. CDR1 is SEHNR, CDR2 FQNEAQ, per germline (reference sequence). The CDR3 here is CASRPTGGIVAQYF. The CDR3 nucleotides read TGTGCCAGCAGACCTACGGGGGGGATTGTGGCCCAGTACTTC.

This clone was found a few times. This chain links TRBV6-5 with TRBJ1-2; 8 bases agree with TRBD1. After removal of 5 bases from V and 2 bases from J, the junction contained 4 bases not matched to a gene. Germline V gene sequence: CDR1 MNHEY, CDR2 SVGAGI. The length of the CDR3 is 14 residues. CDR3 nucleotide sequence: TGTGCCAGCAGTCCAGGACAGGGAAACTATGGCTACACCTTC. It translates to CASSPGQGNYGYTF.

CDR3 sequence reads: CASRSGSHYSQETQYF. The CDR3 coding sequence is TGTGCCAGCAGGTCGGGCTCACATTACTCCCAAGAGACCCAGTACTTC. V gene TRBV7-9 combines with J gene TRBJ2-5; no firm D call. This CDR3 spans 16 amino acids. CDR1 is SEHNR and CDR2 is FQNEAQ in the germline V gene (reference sequence). V was cut by 6 bases and J by 1 base, with 18 bases left in between.

A note on this clone: This CDR3 is also generated by other DNA sequences in the sample. This chain joins TRBV4-1 and TRBJ2-7; D uncertain. Looked up from germline, CDR1 is MGHRA and CDR2 is YSYEKL. The CDR3 spans 13 residues. With 0 bases removed from V and 3 bases from J, the gap between germline ends came to 6 bases. The CDR3 sequence: CASSQDRSYEQYF. For the CDR3, the DNA is TGCGCCAGCAGCCAAGATCGAAGCTACGAGCAGTACTTC.